This TCR beta chain derives from a study of early T cells in non-severe SARS-CoV-2 infection listed by TCRdb under 2021. About the study as a whole: Because TCR sequencing relied on bulk RNA taken from unsorted whole blood, pairing of alpha and beta chains was not possible. The paper as a whole reports these results and caveats: VDJdb matching was skewed toward anti-spike CD8 responses, so virus-specific expansions were likely underestimated and private and CD4 specificities were missed.

This clonotype was counted a few times. Its specific antigen is unknown. There are no base qualities to consult, and no much larger clone falls within one base. The study was a case-control design nested within a healthcare worker cohort in London, UK, with weekly nasopharyngeal swab PCR tests and blood sampling. Healthcare workers were recruited between 23 and 31 March 2020, during the week of the UK lockdown, and were followed weekly for up to 16 weeks. The receptor library was made with 5' RACE. The sample was run on a NextSeq 500. Unique molecular identifiers were attached to individual cDNA molecules in the TCR library protocol so that sequencing error and PCR bias could be corrected. Both TCR alpha and beta chains were sequenced, and tight co-correlation was observed between alpha and beta sequence abundances in each sample. As for the original processing: Decombinator V4 was used to annotate TCR sequences for V gene, J gene and CDR3. Expanded TCRs were defined as changing significantly between any two time points under a Poisson model with p below 0.0001. TCR abundances were normalised to the total number of TCRs sequenced in each sample and reported as counts per million. MAIT TCRs were defined by TRAV1-2 paired with TRAJ12, TRAJ20 or TRAJ33, and iNKT TCRs by TRAV10 paired with TRAJ18. A search of VDJdb, accessed on 1 November 2021, was run for TCRs annotated to CMV, EBV and SARS-CoV-2, with TCRs annotated for multiple antigens excluded. TCRdb reprocessing: public reads trimmed at Q25 with fastp, clones called with MiXCR, in-frame beta chains kept. All rows with the same CDR3 protein become a single entry with the most common DNA and genes. V and J calls and clone size were set by TCRdb, not the authors. The sample records 64,000 or so distinct CDR3 sequences, 10% to 15% of which are singletons. The leading ten clones occupy roughly 1.4% of the sample.

Ends trimmed: V by 4 bases, J by 3 bases; bases unmatched to a gene: 6. The CDR3 numbers 15 residues from cysteine through phenylalanine. Only the CDR3 portion is preserved as DNA: 45 bases, with reading frame beginning at the first base. CDR1 and CDR2 are drawn from the germline V gene (reference sequence): LNHDA, SQIVND. The chain couples TRBV19 to TRBJ2-1, and 7 junctional nucleotides match TRBD2. This receptor was taken from an adult who was a healthcare worker with PCR-confirmed SARS-CoV-2 infection or an uninfected control (not recorded which). Sequenced here: whole blood, sampled at baseline. Here is the DNA: TGTGCCAGTAGTAGGGGGGAGGGCTTCTACAATGAGCAGTTCTTC. This codes for CASSRGEGFYNEQFF.